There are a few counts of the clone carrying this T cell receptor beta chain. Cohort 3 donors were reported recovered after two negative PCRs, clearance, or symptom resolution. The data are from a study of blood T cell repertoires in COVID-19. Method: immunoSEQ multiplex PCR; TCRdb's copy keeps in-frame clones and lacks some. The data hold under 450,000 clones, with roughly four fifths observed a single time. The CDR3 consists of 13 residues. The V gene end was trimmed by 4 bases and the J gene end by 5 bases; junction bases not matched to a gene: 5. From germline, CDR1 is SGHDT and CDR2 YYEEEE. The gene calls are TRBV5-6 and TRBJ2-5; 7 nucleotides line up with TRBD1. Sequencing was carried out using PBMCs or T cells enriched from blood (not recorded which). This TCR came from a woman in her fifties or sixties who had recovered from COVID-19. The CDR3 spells CASSDGTVETQYF. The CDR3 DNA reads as TGTGCCAGCAGCGACGGGACAGTCGAGACCCAGTACTTC.